This T cell receptor (beta chain) derives from a study of blood T cell repertoires in COVID-19. Whole-study context: Samples of COVID-19 (acute and convalescent) were obtained from the United States, Italy and Spain. T cells, B-cell-depleted T cells, or PBMCs provided the cDNA or gDNA that served as material.

The data were produced by immunoSEQ multiplex PCR, yet TCRdb's version contains in-frame clones alone and is incomplete. The sample shows some 53,000 clones, about 91% of them seen only once. CDR3 length: 15 amino acids. The V end was cut by 0 bases, the J end by 0 bases, with 6 bases between. Germline lookup yields CDR1 KGHDR and CDR2 SFDVKD. Sequences were obtained from peripheral blood. This clonotype originated in a man aged 55 to 70 with active COVID-19. The chain has TRBV24-1 and TRBJ2-3; no reliable D call. The CDR3 nucleotides are TGTGCCACCAGTGATTTGGGAGCTAGCACAGATACGCAGTATTTT. This translates into CATSDLGASTDTQYF.